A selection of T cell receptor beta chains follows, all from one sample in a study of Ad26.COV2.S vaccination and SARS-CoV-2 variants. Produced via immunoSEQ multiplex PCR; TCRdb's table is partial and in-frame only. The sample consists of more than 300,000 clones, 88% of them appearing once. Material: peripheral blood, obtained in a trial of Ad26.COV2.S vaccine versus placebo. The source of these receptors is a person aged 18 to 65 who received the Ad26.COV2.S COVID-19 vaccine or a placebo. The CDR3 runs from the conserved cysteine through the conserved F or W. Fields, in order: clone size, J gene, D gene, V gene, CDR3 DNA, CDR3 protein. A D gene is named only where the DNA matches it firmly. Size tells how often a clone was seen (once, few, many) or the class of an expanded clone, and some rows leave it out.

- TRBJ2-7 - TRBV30 TGTGCCTGGAGTGCCCTCCCGCCCTACGAGCAGTACTTC CAWSALPPYEQYF
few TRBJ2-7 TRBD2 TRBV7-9 TGTGCCAGCAGTCTCGCCAACGGGAGGGAGCAGTACTTC CASSLANGREQYF
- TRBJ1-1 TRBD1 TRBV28 TGTGCCAGCAGTTTAACAGGGGGATTGGGGACTGAAGCTTTCTTT CASSLTGGLGTEAFF
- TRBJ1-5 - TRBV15 TGTGCCACCGGCGGACAGTTCAATCAGCCCCAGCATTTT CATGGQFNQPQHF
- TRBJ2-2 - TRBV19 TGTGCCAGCGGTCAGGGGTCGAACACCGGGGAGCTGTTTTTT CASGQGSNTGELFF
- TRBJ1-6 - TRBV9 TGTGCCAGCAGCGTAGGGGGGGATAATTCACCCCTCCACTTT CASSVGGDNSPLHF
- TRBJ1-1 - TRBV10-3 TGTGCCATCAGTCCTTCTCTGGGACGGTCGAACACTGAAGCTTTCTTT CAISPSLGRSNTEAFF
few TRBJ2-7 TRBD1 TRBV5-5 TGTGCCAGCAGCTTTGGGACAGGGTCGGTCTACGAGCAGTACTTC CASSFGTGSVYEQYF
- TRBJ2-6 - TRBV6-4 TGTGCCAGCAGTGACTCCAACTCTGGGGCCAACGTCCTGACTTTC CASSDSNSGANVLTF
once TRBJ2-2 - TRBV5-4 TGTGCCAGCAGCCCCACGGACTCCGGGGAGCTGTTTTTT CASSPTDSGELFF
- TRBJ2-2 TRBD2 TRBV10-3 TGTGCCATCAGTGAGTCGAGGGAGGGGTCCGGGGAGCTGTTTTTT CAISESREGSGELFF
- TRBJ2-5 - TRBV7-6 TGTGCCAGCAGCTTAGGGCGGGAGACCCAGTACTTC CASSLGRETQYF
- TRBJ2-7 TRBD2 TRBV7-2 TGTGCCAGCAGCGTGGGACTAGCGGGAGGAGGACAGTACTTC CASSVGLAGGGQYF
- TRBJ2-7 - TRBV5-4 TGTGCCAGCAGCTTGGGCGGAGGGAATGTCGAGCAGTACTTC CASSLGGGNVEQYF
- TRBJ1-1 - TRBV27 TGTGCCAGCAGTCCCCTGACGGAAAACACTGAAGCTTTCTTT CASSPLTENTEAFF
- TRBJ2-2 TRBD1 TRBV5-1 TGCGCCAGCAGCACCGACAGGGGGAAATACACCGGGGAGCTGTTTTTT CASSTDRGKYTGELFF
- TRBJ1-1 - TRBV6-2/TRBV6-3 TGTGCCAGCAGTTACTTTGGGAGCAGAGAGAACACTGAAGCTTTCTTT CASSYFGSRENTEAFF
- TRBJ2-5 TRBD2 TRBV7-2 TGTGCCAGCAGCTTAGTCACTGGGGGGAGGGTGGTAGAGACCCAGTACTTC CASSLVTGGRVVETQYF
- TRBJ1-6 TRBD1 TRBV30 TGTGCCTGCGCTGGGACAGGGTATTCACCCCTCCACTTT CACAGTGYSPLHF
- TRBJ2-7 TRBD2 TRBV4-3 TGCGCCAGCAGCCAAGATCTTAGCAGATCTAGCGGGGACGAGCAGTACTTC CASSQDLSRSSGDEQYF
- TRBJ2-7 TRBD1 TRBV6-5 TGTGCCAGCAGCGGGGCGACAGGGCTCTACGAGCAGTACTTC CASSGATGLYEQYF
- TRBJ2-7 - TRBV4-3 TGCGCCAGCAGCCAAGAACTCGGCCAGGGGTACGAGCAGTACTTC CASSQELGQGYEQYF
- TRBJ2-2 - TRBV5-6 TGTGCCAGCAGCTTGATCATAGGGACCGGGGAGCTGTTTTTT CASSLIIGTGELFF
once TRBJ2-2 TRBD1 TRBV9 TGTGCCACCGACAGGGGGCCCGACACCGGGGAGCTGTTTTTT CATDRGPDTGELFF
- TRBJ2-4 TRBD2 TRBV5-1 TGCGCCAGCAGCCCACGCGGGGGGACAACCAAAAACATTCAGTACTTC CASSPRGGTTKNIQYF
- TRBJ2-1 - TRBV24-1 TGTGCCACCAGTGATACCCGGGACACCAATGAGCAGTTCTTC CATSDTRDTNEQFF
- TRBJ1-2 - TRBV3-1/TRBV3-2 TGTGCCAGCAGCCAAGATATTTACAGGGTCGGTGGCTACACCTTC CASSQDIYRVGGYTF
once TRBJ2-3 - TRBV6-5 TGTGCCAGCAGTTACTTAGATACGCAGTATTTT CASSYLDTQYF
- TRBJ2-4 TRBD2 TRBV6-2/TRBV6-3 TGTGCCAGCAGTTTCCTGTCTGGAGCGGGAGACCGGGCTCGTAACATTCAGTACTTC CASSFLSGAGDRARNIQYF
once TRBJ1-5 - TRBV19 TGTGCCAGTAGAACAGGGTTGGGCAATCAGCCCCAGCATTTT CASRTGLGNQPQHF
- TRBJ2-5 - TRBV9 TGTGCCAGCAGCATACAGGTTCAAGAGACCCAGTACTTC CASSIQVQETQYF
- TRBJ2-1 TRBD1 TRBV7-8 TGTGCCAGCAGCTCCGCTGGGACAGTGATACTCAACAATGAGCAGTTCTTC CASSSAGTVILNNEQFF
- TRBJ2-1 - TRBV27 TGTGCCAGCAGCCATACAGGGTCTGAGCAGTTCTTC CASSHTGSEQFF
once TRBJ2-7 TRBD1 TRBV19 TGTGCCAGTAGTCCCGACAGGGGGCTACTCTACGAGCAGTACTTC CASSPDRGLLYEQYF
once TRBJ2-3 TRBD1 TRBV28 TGTGCCAGCAGTACTGGCGACAGGGAGAACGCAGATACGCAGTATTTT CASSTGDRENADTQYF
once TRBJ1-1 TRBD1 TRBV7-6 TGTGCCAGCAGCTTAGAACAGGGGGACACTGAAGCTTTCTTT CASSLEQGDTEAFF
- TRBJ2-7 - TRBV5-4 TGTGCCAGCAGCTTGGAGGGAACAGGGCCCTACGAGCAGTACTTC CASSLEGTGPYEQYF
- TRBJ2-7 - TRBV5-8 TGTGCCAGCAGCCCGGACCGATACTACGAGCAGTACTTC CASSPDRYYEQYF
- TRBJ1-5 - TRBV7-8 TGTGCCAGCAGCTTAGATGGGCCCTTAGACCCCCAGCATTTT CASSLDGPLDPQHF
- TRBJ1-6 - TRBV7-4 TGTGCGCGGGGGGGGAAAGCCTATAATTCACCCCTCCACTTT CARGGKAYNSPLHF
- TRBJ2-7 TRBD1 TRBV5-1 TGCGCCAGTGGACAGGGGGCATCGGACGAGCAGTACTTC CASGQGASDEQYF
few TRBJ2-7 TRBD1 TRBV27 TGTGCCAGCAGTCCCGGGACAGGCTACGAGCAGTACTTC CASSPGTGYEQYF
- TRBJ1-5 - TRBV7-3 TGTGCCAGCAGCTTAGGACTGAATCAGCCCCAGCATTTT CASSLGLNQPQHF
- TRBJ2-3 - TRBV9 TGTGCCAGCAGCGTAGAGTCGATGGGAGATACGCAGTATTTT CASSVESMGDTQYF
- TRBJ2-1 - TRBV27 TGTGCCAGCAGTTTGGCGGGATACGATGAGCAGTTCTTC CASSLAGYDEQFF